One sample yielded the 24 T cell receptor beta chains listed below, sequenced in a study of blood T cell repertoires in COVID-19. Generated by immunoSEQ multiplex PCR, the TCRdb table keeps only in-frame clones and is missing some. This sample has fewer than 350,000 clones; more than 75% occur once, and the top ten carry 7.8%. Sequencing was performed on peripheral blood. The source is a woman aged 45-65 years who had recovered from COVID-19.

V and J are TRBV9 and TRBJ1-5; D gene unclear. Germline CDR1 reads SGDLS; CDR2 reads YYNGEE. The CDR3 runs 14 residues. V gave up 0 bases and J gave up 1 base, with 5 bases separating them. CDR3 amino acids: CASSVGQSNQPQHF. CDR3 sequence (DNA): TGTGCCAGCAGCGTAGGGCAAAGCAATCAGCCCCAGCATTTT.

The chain couples TRBV3-1 (or the pseudogene TRBV3-2) to TRBJ1-2; TRBD1 matches 8 bases. The CDR3 has 14 amino acids. Unmatched junction bases numbered 7, after V lost 6 bases and J lost 4 bases. CDR1 LGHDT and CDR2 YNNKEL come from the germline V gene (reference sequence). The CDR3 region has the DNA TGTGCCAGCAGACCAGGGGGCGTAATCTATGGCTACACCTTC. It yields the protein CASRPGGVIYGYTF.

The V gene is TRBV19, the J gene TRBJ2-1, with 9 bases matching TRBD2. The V segment lost 0 bases and the J segment 7 bases; nucleotides outside the gene matches: 7. CDR3 length equals 16 residues. Looked up from germline, CDR1 is LNHDA and CDR2 is SQIVND (reference sequence). This CDR3 is CASSIEGRGGRNEQFF. DNA for the CDR3: TGTGCCAGTAGTATAGAAGGGCGGGGGGGCCGGAATGAGCAGTTCTTC.

The chain couples TRBV19 to TRBJ1-2, with TRBD1 identical over 7 bases. V shed 4 bases, J shed 1 base, and the junction held 12 bases outside the gene matches. Germline loops: CDR1 LNHDA, CDR2 SQIVND (reference sequence). CDR3 length: 17 amino acids. CDR3 protein: CASSTRTGQLINYGYTF. The CDR3 coding sequence is TGTGCCAGTAGTACCCGAACGGGACAGCTCATTAACTATGGCTACACCTTC. Looking up the rest from reference TRBV19 and TRBJ1-2 gives the full variable domain: DGGITQSPKYLFRKEGQNVTLSCEQNLNHDAMYWYRQDPGQGLRLIYYSQIVNDFQKGDIAEGYSVSREKKESFPLTVTSAQKNPTAFYLCASSTRTGQLINYGYTFGSGTRLTVV.

The chain recombines TRBV2 with TRBJ2-3, with 11 positions matching TRBD1. The CDR3 runs 15 residues. Germline V CDR1 and CDR2: SNHLY, FYNNEI. V shed 6 bases, J shed 6 bases, and the junction held 8 bases outside the gene matches. CDR3 region: CASRSGQGARDTQYF. The CDR3 coding sequence is TGTGCCAGCAGATCAGGACAGGGGGCGAGGGATACGCAGTATTTT.

The DNA of the CDR3 is TGTGCCAGCAGCACAAGAGACAGGGGCACTGAAGCTTTCTTT. Translating gives CASSTRDRGTEAFF. V gene TRBV7-2 combines with J gene TRBJ1-1; 8 bases are shared with TRBD1. This CDR3 comprises 14 residues. In germline, CDR1 is SGHTA, CDR2 FQGNSA. J was trimmed by 4 bases and V by 5 bases; bases with no gene match: 6.

The chain uses TRBV28 and TRBJ2-3, with 9 bases that match TRBD2. The CDR3 is 15 amino acids. With V trimmed by 8 bases and J by 1 base, 7 bases remained unmatched. Germline V lookup: CDR1 MDHEN, CDR2 SYDVKM. CDR3 sequence (DNA): TGTGCCAGCCACGGCCGGACTAGCGGCACAGATACGCAGTATTTT. Its protein is CASHGRTSGTDTQYF.

This clone occurred once. The chain couples TRBV9 to TRBJ2-1; TRBD1 aligns across 9 bases. Unmatched junction bases numbered 5, after V lost 4 bases and J lost 3 bases. CDR1 and CDR2 (germline): SGDLS, YYNGEE. The CDR3 runs to 15 residues. The CDR3 loop reads CASSMRQGGYNEQFF. As DNA, the CDR3 is TGTGCCAGCAGCATGCGACAGGGGGGCTACAATGAGCAGTTCTTC.

The CDR3 region has the DNA TGTGCCAGCAGCGGGTTTAGCGCCATATATTTT. It is translated as CASSGFSAIYF. The V gene is TRBV28, the J gene TRBJ1-3; D uncertain. Germline loops: CDR1 MDHEN, CDR2 SYDVKM. The germline V and J ends were trimmed by 6 bases and 11 bases, with 11 bases remaining between them. The CDR3 spans 11 residues. The complete variable domain, with remaining parts taken from reference TRBV28 and TRBJ1-3, reads DVKVTQSSRYLVKRTGEKVFLECVQDMDHENMFWYRQDPGLGLRLIYFSYDVKMKEKGDIPEGYSVSREKKERFSLILESASTNQTSMYLCASSGFSAIYFGEGSWLTVV.

This clone was detected once. The rearrangement links TRBV6-5 to TRBJ2-6, with D unresolved. Trimming pared 4 bases from V and 0 bases from J, leaving 10 bases between. This CDR3 is 16 amino acids long. Germline V gene data show CDR1 as MNHEY and CDR2 as SVGAGI. DNA of the CDR3: TGTGCCAGCAGTTCGTGGCAGAACTCTGGGGCCAACGTCCTGACTTTC. This codes for CASSSWQNSGANVLTF.

The J gene is TRBJ2-7, the V gene TRBV10-3; TRBD1 agrees at 10 bases. With V trimmed by 7 bases and J by 4 bases, 13 bases remained unmatched. Germline values: CDR1 ENHRY, CDR2 SYGVKD. The CDR3 loop spans 16 amino acids. The CDR3, as DNA: TGTGCCATCACCGAGGGCGGGACAGGGGTAAATTACGAGCAGTACTTC. This translates into CAITEGGTGVNYEQYF.

The chain couples TRBV19 to TRBJ2-7; 10 bases are a match to TRBD1. The CDR3 is 14 residues long. CDR1 and CDR2 from the germline V gene are LNHDA and SQIVND (reference sequence). Trimming cost V 5 bases and J 4 bases; bases outside gene matches: 5. In DNA, the CDR3 is TGTGCCAGTAGTGACAGGACAGGGGGTTACGAGCAGTACTTC. Translated: CASSDRTGGYEQYF.

The chain combines TRBV29-1 with TRBJ1-2; a possible D gene is TRBD1 (5 bases). CDR3 length: 15 amino acids. Germline loops: CDR1 SQVTM, CDR2 ANQGSEA. The V gene lost 6 bases and the J gene lost 0 bases, with 17 bases spanning the gap. This CDR3 is CSVKSFRQTNYGYTF. The CDR3 DNA is TGCAGCGTGAAGAGTTTCAGACAGACTAACTATGGCTACACCTTC.

The gene calls are TRBV4-1 and TRBJ2-7; 11 nucleotides match TRBD2. Per the germline V gene, CDR1 is MGHRA and CDR2 is YSYEKL. V lost 3 bases and J lost 3; bases outside the gene matches: 4. The CDR3 is 15 amino acids. The CDR3 spells CASSHRLAGNYEQYF. DNA for the CDR3: TGCGCCAGCAGCCACCGACTAGCGGGGAACTACGAGCAGTACTTC.

This rearrangement joins TRBV7-7 to TRBJ2-1, with TRBD2 matching 13 bases. J gave up 6 bases and V 5 bases, and 7 bases lay outside the gene matches. This CDR3 comprises 16 residues. Germline V gene data show CDR1 as SSHAT and CDR2 as FNYEAQ (reference sequence). As DNA, the CDR3 is TGTGCCAGCAGCCTCCGGACTAGCGGGGGTACCAATGAGCAGTTCTTC. It yields the protein CASSLRTSGGTNEQFF.

The CDR3 nucleotides are TGTGCCAGCAGCTTGGGCGCGGCTGCAGGGGCCGCTGAGCAGTTCTTC. As protein: CASSLGAAAGAAEQFF. The V and J genes are TRBV5-5 and TRBJ2-1, with D perhaps matching TRBD1 (6 bases). Germline V lookup: CDR1 SGHKS, CDR2 YYEKEE (reference sequence). V gave up 0 bases and J gave up 9 bases, with 19 bases separating them. The CDR3 contains 16 residues.

The CDR3 DNA reads TGTGCCAGCAGCCAATACGCGGCGTCGAACACCGGGGAGCTGTTTTTT. Translating it yields CASSQYAASNTGELFF. The chain has TRBV3-1 (or the pseudogene TRBV3-2) and TRBJ2-2, with D unresolved. V was cut by 2 bases and J by 0 bases, with 10 bases left in between. CDR1 and CDR2 from the germline V gene are LGHDT and YNNKEL (reference sequence). This CDR3 contains 16 residues.

This chain joins TRBV10-3 and TRBJ1-2, with D maybe TRBD1 (6 bases). The ends were cut back, 5 bases at V and 3 bases at J, with 10 bases in the middle. The germline V gene has CDR1 ENHRY and CDR2 SYGVKD. The CDR3 runs 13 residues. The DNA of the CDR3 is TGTGCCATCAGTACAGGGTATTACTATGGCTACACCTTC. It translates to CAISTGYYYGYTF.

The chain employs TRBV5-1 and TRBJ2-3; the D gene is possibly TRBD1 (6 bases). The CDR3 extends over 18 amino acids. Germline V gene sequence: CDR1 SGHRS, CDR2 YFSETQ. V was pared by 4 bases and J by 3 bases, with 24 bases between. The CDR3 is CASSTGAGAAAITDTQYF. The CDR3 DNA follows: TGCGCCAGCAGCACCGGGGCAGGGGCCGCGGCGATTACAGATACGCAGTATTTT.

V is TRBV30 and J is TRBJ1-1, with D unresolved. The V gene lost 2 bases and the J gene lost 8 bases, with 18 bases spanning the gap. CDR1 and CDR2 from the germline V gene are GTSNPN and SVGIG (reference sequence). CDR3 length: 14 amino acids. The CDR3 DNA is TGTGCCTGGAGTTTCATTACAGCTCTGAACGAAGCTTTCTTT. Amino acids: CAWSFITALNEAFF.

The chain joins TRBV7-9 to TRBJ2-7, with 8 bases aligning to TRBD1. The CDR3 loop spans 13 amino acids. CDR1 is SEHNR and CDR2 is FQNEAQ in the germline V gene (reference sequence). The junction had 5 bases not matched to a gene; V was cut back by 5 bases and J by 5 bases. CDR3 sequence reads: CASSQTGVDEQYF. Here the CDR3 DNA reads TGTGCCAGCAGCCAGACAGGGGTCGACGAGCAGTACTTC.

The J gene is TRBJ2-7, the V gene TRBV5-1, with a tentative D call TRBD2 (7 bases). The CDR3 has 13 amino acids. The ends were cut back, 6 bases at V and 3 bases at J, with 13 bases in the middle. Germline-derived CDR1 and CDR2 are SGHRS and YFSETQ. CDR3: CASKRDINYEQYF. The CDR3 nucleotides are TGCGCCAGCAAGCGGGACATAAACTACGAGCAGTACTTC.

The gene calls are TRBV30 and TRBJ1-5; tentative D call: TRBD1 (6 bases). V dropped 2 bases and J dropped 7 bases, with 12 bases sitting between them. The CDR3 covers 13 residues. In germline, CDR1 is GTSNPN, CDR2 SVGIG (reference sequence). The CDR3 coding sequence is TGTGCCTGGAGTATACAGGGCCAGCAGCCCCAGCATTTT. This gives the protein CAWSIQGQQPQHF.

The V and J genes are TRBV6-5 and TRBJ1-4; 7 nucleotides agree with TRBD1. Germline trimming cut 2 bases from V and 8 bases from J; bases unmatched to any gene: 2. From germline, CDR1 is MNHEY and CDR2 SVGAGI. The CDR3 contains 13 residues. The CDR3, as DNA: TGTGCCAGCAGTTACAGGGGGCAGGAAAAACTGTTTTTT. Amino acid sequence: CASSYRGQEKLFF.